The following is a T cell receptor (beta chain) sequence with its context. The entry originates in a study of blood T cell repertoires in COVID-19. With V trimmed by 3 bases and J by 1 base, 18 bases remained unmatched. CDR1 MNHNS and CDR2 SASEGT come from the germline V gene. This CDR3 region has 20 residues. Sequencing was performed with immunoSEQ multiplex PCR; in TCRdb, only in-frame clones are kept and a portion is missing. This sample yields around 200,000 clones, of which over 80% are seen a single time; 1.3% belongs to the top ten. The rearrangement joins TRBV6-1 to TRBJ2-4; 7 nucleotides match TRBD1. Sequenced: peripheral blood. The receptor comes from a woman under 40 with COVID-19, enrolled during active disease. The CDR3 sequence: CASSDVAADRVLLAKNIQYF. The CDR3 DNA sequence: TGTGCCAGCAGTGATGTGGCTGCTGACAGGGTATTGCTGGCCAAAAACATTCAGTACTTC.